This is a list of T cell receptor beta chains from one sample in a study of OX40 agonist ivuxolimab in advanced cancers. The protocol was immunoSEQ multiplex PCR, while the TCRdb copy is restricted to in-frame clones and leaves out a portion. The table lists approximately 40,000 clones, approximately 82% of them singletons, with 6.5% to 8% in the top ten. The sample in question was CD4+ or CD8+ T cells sorted from blood, obtained in a trial of the OX40 agonist ivuxolimab. Receptor source: an adult with an advanced solid tumor such as melanoma, head and neck, liver or kidney cancer. CDR3s include the opening cysteine and the closing phenylalanine or tryptophan. Fields, in order: J gene, V gene, D gene, clone size, CDR3 protein, CDR3 DNA. D genes are given only for firm matches. The listing skips clone size in some rows; elsewhere it reads once, few, many or a size class.

j_gene: TRBJ2-1; v_gene: TRBV5-1; d_gene: TRBD2; abundance: NA; CDR3aa: CASTIQAGVVNEQFF; CDR3nt: TGCGCCAGCACCATCCAGGCGGGAGTTGTCAATGAGCAGTTCTTC
j_gene: TRBJ2-3; v_gene: TRBV9; d_gene: NA; abundance: NA; CDR3aa: CASSVLTTDTQYF; CDR3nt: TGTGCCAGCAGCGTCCTTACCACAGATACGCAGTATTTT
j_gene: TRBJ2-5; v_gene: TRBV2; d_gene: NA; abundance: NA; CDR3aa: CASSDVGQETQYF; CDR3nt: TGTGCCAGCAGTGATGTGGGTCAAGAGACCCAGTACTTC
j_gene: TRBJ1-2; v_gene: TRBV19; d_gene: NA; abundance: NA; CDR3aa: CASSRDGTYGYTF; CDR3nt: TGTGCCAGTAGCCGGGACGGGACCTATGGCTACACCTTC
j_gene: TRBJ2-7; v_gene: TRBV7-2; d_gene: TRBD2; abundance: NA; CDR3aa: CASSPRAGVSEQYF; CDR3nt: TGTGCCAGCAGTCCTAGAGCGGGAGTATCCGAGCAGTACTTC
j_gene: TRBJ1-5; v_gene: TRBV19; d_gene: NA; abundance: NA; CDR3aa: CASSARQPNQPQHF; CDR3nt: TGTGCCAGTAGTGCACGACAGCCTAATCAGCCCCAGCATTTT
j_gene: TRBJ2-1; v_gene: TRBV6-5; d_gene: NA; abundance: NA; CDR3aa: CASSRAGLGNNEQFF; CDR3nt: TGTGCCAGCAGCCGAGCGGGCCTAGGGAACAATGAGCAGTTCTTC
j_gene: TRBJ2-3; v_gene: TRBV25-1; d_gene: TRBD2; abundance: NA; CDR3aa: CASSGGRRQLARDTQYF; CDR3nt: TGTGCCAGCAGTGGCGGGAGGCGGCAGCTGGCCAGAGATACGCAGTATTTT
j_gene: TRBJ2-3; v_gene: TRBV7-9; d_gene: TRBD2; abundance: NA; CDR3aa: CASSPLAGDTDTQYF; CDR3nt: TGTGCCAGCAGCCCACTAGCGGGAGACACAGATACGCAGTATTTT
j_gene: TRBJ1-4; v_gene: TRBV7-2; d_gene: NA; abundance: NA; CDR3aa: CASSLVRTGNEKLFF; CDR3nt: TGTGCCAGCAGCTTAGTGCGGACGGGCAATGAAAAACTGTTTTTT
j_gene: TRBJ2-7; v_gene: TRBV7-9; d_gene: NA; abundance: few; CDR3aa: CASSFSERAVEQYF; CDR3nt: TGTGCCAGCAGCTTTTCTGAGAGGGCGGTCGAGCAGTACTTC
j_gene: TRBJ2-7; v_gene: TRBV2; d_gene: TRBD2; abundance: NA; CDR3aa: CASSLVGLAGSYEQYF; CDR3nt: TGTGCCAGCAGTCTAGTAGGGCTAGCGGGATCCTACGAGCAGTACTTC
j_gene: TRBJ1-6; v_gene: TRBV5-4; d_gene: NA; abundance: NA; CDR3aa: CASSSGQPYNSPLHF; CDR3nt: TGTGCCAGCAGCTCCGGACAGCCGTATAATTCACCCCTCCACTTT
j_gene: TRBJ2-6; v_gene: TRBV5-1; d_gene: NA; abundance: NA; CDR3aa: CASSAAGANVLTF; CDR3nt: TGCGCCAGCAGCGCGGCTGGGGCCAACGTCCTGACTTTC
j_gene: TRBJ1-5; v_gene: TRBV5-1; d_gene: NA; abundance: NA; CDR3aa: CASSIAGARNQPQHF; CDR3nt: TGCGCCAGCAGCATAGCAGGGGCGCGCAATCAGCCCCAGCATTTT
j_gene: TRBJ1-1; v_gene: TRBV21-1; d_gene: NA; abundance: NA; CDR3aa: CASSKCSLRTGKNPVNTEAFF; CDR3nt: TGTGCCAGCAGCAAATGCTCTCTCCGGACAGGGAAAAACCCGGTGAACACTGAAGCTTTCTTT
j_gene: TRBJ2-1; v_gene: TRBV10-3; d_gene: NA; abundance: NA; CDR3aa: CAIKWDVYNEQFF; CDR3nt: TGTGCCATCAAGTGGGACGTCTACAATGAGCAGTTCTTC
j_gene: TRBJ1-2; v_gene: TRBV6-5; d_gene: TRBD1; abundance: NA; CDR3aa: CASSDTGTGNGYTF; CDR3nt: TGTGCCAGCAGCGATACCGGGACAGGGAATGGCTACACCTTC
j_gene: TRBJ1-1; v_gene: TRBV7-7; d_gene: NA; abundance: few; CDR3aa: CASSLRQNTEAFF; CDR3nt: TGTGCCAGCAGCTTAAGGCAGAACACTGAAGCTTTCTTT
j_gene: TRBJ1-2; v_gene: TRBV30; d_gene: TRBD1; abundance: medium-sized; CDR3aa: CAWRPGRGLFFNYGYTF; CDR3nt: TGTGCCTGGAGACCAGGGAGGGGGCTTTTTTTCAACTATGGCTACACCTTC
j_gene: TRBJ2-7; v_gene: TRBV6-5; d_gene: TRBD1; abundance: NA; CDR3aa: CASSSPGGPSYEQYF; CDR3nt: TGTGCCAGCAGTTCCCCAGGGGGACCCTCCTACGAGCAGTACTTC
j_gene: TRBJ2-1; v_gene: TRBV11-2; d_gene: TRBD2; abundance: few; CDR3aa: CASSRVIGGRYNEQFF; CDR3nt: TGTGCCAGCAGCCGCGTTATTGGCGGGAGGTACAATGAGCAGTTCTTC